Listed below are T cell receptor beta chains from one sample, sequenced in a study of Graves' ophthalmopathy and Graves' hyperthyroidism. Each CDR3 protein gets one entry after TCRdb re-called the multiplex PCR reads with MiXCR. Here the sample spans around 1.1 million distinct CDR3 sequences, about two fifths being singletons. Input material: peripheral blood or thyroid tissue (not recorded which). These receptors came from an adult man with Graves' hyperthyroidism. Both conserved end residues are part of each CDR3.

cdr3_aa v_call
CASSFPSRLASYEQYF TRBV7-6
CASREPLGEKLFF TRBV6-6
CSARRLAGSNLHF TRBV20-1
CASSERASGERETQYF TRBV25-1
CATSREQGANTEAFF TRBV15
CAGRGDGARGYTF TRBV28
CSARGRSRTGPYEQYF TRBV20-1
CASSTTSGDQETQYF TRBV19
CSMRPAGSYEQYF TRBV29-1
CSATKAGAGAAYEQYF TRBV20-1
CASRPQDAADTQYF TRBV7-9
CASSLVTGANSPPHF TRBV7-2
CASSAGQGVRGELFF TRBV9
CASSLGTEDQPQHF TRBV28
CASSVRTGFTNQLFF TRBV11-2
CAWSHGGEAFF TRBV30
CASHDGTRRFQETQYF TRBV7-8
CAIIGRGPRTGELFF TRBV10-3
CASSLAKGGANQPQHF TRBV5-1
CASSHPPGTGGTETQYF TRBV25-1
CATSRGLANQETQYF TRBV15
CASVQTPLLSQQETQYF TRBV2
CASSPRLAGMSIETQYF TRBV7-7
CASSLQPNTEAFF TRBV7-3
CASSREGVNTEAFF TRBV5-1
CASSLAGSMNTEAFF TRBV7-6
CASSETPEQPQHF TRBV2
CSVETGSNTEAFF TRBV29-1
CASSPVPGGNQPQHF TRBV3-1
CASSLARRGTDTQYF TRBV25-1
CASSVAGAYTGETQYF TRBV2
CASSLGNSYTF TRBV5-6
CATSRGAGNQPQHF TRBV15
CASSFSGLAGAYEQYF TRBV7-9
CASSLLAGLSNQPQHF TRBV19
CASSLVFRVITEAFF TRBV12-3/TRBV12-4
CASSSAGGRSLEAFF TRBV12-3/TRBV12-4
CASSPRQGDNSPLHF TRBV9
CASSATGQVNEKLFF TRBV11-2
CASSIPGQGGEQYF TRBV6-2/TRBV6-3
CASSLDRGDIYEQYF TRBV7-2
CASRPGQGNTEAFF TRBV7-9
CASSFNPGLLGYEQYF TRBV27